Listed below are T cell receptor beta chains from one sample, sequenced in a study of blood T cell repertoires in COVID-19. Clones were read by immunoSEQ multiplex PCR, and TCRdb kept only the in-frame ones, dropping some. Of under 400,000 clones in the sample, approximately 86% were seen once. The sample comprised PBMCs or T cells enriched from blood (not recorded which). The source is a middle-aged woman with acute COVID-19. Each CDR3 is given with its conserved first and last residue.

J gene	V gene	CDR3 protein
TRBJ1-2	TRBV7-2	CASSLEGVVGYGYTF
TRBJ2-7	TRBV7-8	CASSISGSYEQYF
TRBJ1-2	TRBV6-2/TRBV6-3	CASSYHMWKADYGYTF
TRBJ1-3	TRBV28	CASSPTTGQGISGNTIYF
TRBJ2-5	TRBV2	CASRPTAGGTETQYF
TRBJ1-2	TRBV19	CASGLGQGGGGYTF
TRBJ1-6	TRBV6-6	CASSDRVGNSPLHF
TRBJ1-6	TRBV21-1	CASSKQGTGGTSSYNSPLHF
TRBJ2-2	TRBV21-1	CASSTGTELFF
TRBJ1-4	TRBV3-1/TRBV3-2	CASRPNSGIGEKLFF
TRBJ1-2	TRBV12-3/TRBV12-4	CASSFGGRGGYTF
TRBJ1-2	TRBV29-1	CSGGGNANYGYTF
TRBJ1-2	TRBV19	CASKILTGRYGYTF
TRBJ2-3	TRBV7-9	CATTGTGSTDTQYF
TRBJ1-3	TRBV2	CASSERSPHSGNTIYF
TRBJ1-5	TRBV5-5	CASSLAGQGSNQPQHF
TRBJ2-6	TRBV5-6	CASSLGGTAGANVLTF
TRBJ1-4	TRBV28	CASSITGPGTNEKLFF
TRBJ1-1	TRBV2	CASSDGQGPTEAFF
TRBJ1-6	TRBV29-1	CSFRTGPNSPLHF
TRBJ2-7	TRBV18	CASSPPPGQGAREQYF
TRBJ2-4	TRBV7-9	CASSPWTGGNIQYF
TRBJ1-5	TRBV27	CASSSDRAGNQPQHF
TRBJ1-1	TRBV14	CASSQSGVHTEAFF
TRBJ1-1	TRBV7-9	CASSLEGHVGTEAFF
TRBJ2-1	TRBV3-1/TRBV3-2	CASSPQSGGPYNEQFF
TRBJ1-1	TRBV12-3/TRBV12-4	CASSLFRTEAFF
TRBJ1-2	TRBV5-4	CASSLSVTTYGYTF
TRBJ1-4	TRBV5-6	CASSTFGGTNEKLFF
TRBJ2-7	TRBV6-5	CASSTGLEIYYEQYF
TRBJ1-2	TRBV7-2	CASSLADGGVGYTF
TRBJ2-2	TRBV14	CASSPRTGMGELFF
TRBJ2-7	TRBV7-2	CASGRQASASSYEQYF
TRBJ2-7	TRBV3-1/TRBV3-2	CASSNNWDSLYEQYF
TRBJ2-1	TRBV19	CASQAGPLSGNEQFF
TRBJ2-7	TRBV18	CASSPRESYEQYF
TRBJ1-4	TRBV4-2	CASSQGGGGMWDGKLFF
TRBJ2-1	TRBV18	CASSPETGGHNEQFF
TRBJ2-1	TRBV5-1	CASSPVRAGGPPSYNEQFF
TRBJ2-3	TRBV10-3	CAISEGEGSTDTQYF
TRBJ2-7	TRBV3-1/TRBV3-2	CASSQDQVTSYEQYF
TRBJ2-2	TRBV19	CASSILANTGELFF
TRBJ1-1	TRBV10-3	CATGTGASAEAFF
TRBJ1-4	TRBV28	CASSPTGTALKLFF
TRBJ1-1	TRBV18	CASSPQKIQGGNTEAFF
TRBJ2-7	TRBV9	CASSVGPGQGGYEQYF
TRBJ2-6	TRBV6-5	CASSPDNSGANVLTF
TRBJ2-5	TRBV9	CASSVSPSRGQETQYF
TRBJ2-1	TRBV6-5	CASSYGTGAVNEQFF
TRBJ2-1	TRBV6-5	CASSYAGPNEQFF
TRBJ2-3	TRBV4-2	CASGPVGERAATDTQYF